These 17 T cell receptor beta chains originate from one sample sequenced in a study of blood T cell repertoires in COVID-19 (dated by TCRdb to the early 2020s). The library was made by the immunoSEQ multiplex PCR assay. The source is immuneACCESS, and TCRdb retained only in-frame sequences with V and J called. Part of the clones is not carried over; for the studies checked, unresolved V genes explain less than half of this, and the remainder is unexplained. Recorded for this sample are 140,000 to 150,000 clones; about 83% of them occurred a single time. Almost 6% of the sample is held by the ten biggest clonotypes. Sequencing used PBMCs or T cells enriched from blood (not recorded which). The receptors here all came from a woman aged 50 to 60 who had been exposed to COVID-19.

This clone was recorded only once. A read error may account for a junction end that differs from germline. The V call is TRBV7-7, the J call TRBJ2-5, with TRBD2 identical over 7 bases. CDR1 is SSHAT and CDR2 is FNYEAQ in the germline V gene (reference sequence). The CDR3 consists of 15 residues. The CDR3 nucleotides read TGTGCTAGCAGCCCGATGGGGGGGAGACAAGAGACCCAGTACTTC. Translation gives CASSPMGGRQETQYF. Using reference TRBV7-7 and TRBJ2-5 for the parts outside the CDR3, the full variable domain is GAGVSQSPRYKVTKRGQDVTLRCDPISSHATLYWYQQALGQGPEFLTYFNYEAQPDKSGLPSDRFSAERPEGSISTLTIQRTEQRDSAMYRCASSPMGGRQETQYFGPGTRLLVL.

This clone is a singleton in its sample. The chain combines TRBV6-5 with TRBJ2-1, with TRBD2 matching over 9 bases. Looked up from germline, CDR1 is MNHEY and CDR2 is SVGAGI. This CDR3 has 16 amino acids. V gave up 2 bases and J gave up 2 bases; unmatched junction bases: 4. CDR3 sequence reads: CASSYRAGGPYNEQFF. CDR3 sequence (DNA): TGTGCCAGCAGTTACCGGGCGGGGGGGCCCTACAATGAGCAGTTCTTC.

This chain uses TRBV5-5 with TRBJ1-4; D unclear. This CDR3 has 13 amino acids. Germline V gene lookup returns CDR1 SGHKS and CDR2 YYEKEE (reference sequence). V dropped 6 bases and J dropped 6 bases, with 12 bases sitting between them. CDR3 loop: CASIRPGDEKLFF. CDR3 nucleotides: TGTGCCAGCATCCGGCCCGGGGATGAAAAACTGTTTTTT.

V is TRBV3-1 (or the pseudogene TRBV3-2) and J is TRBJ1-4; a weak D match, TRBD1 (5 bases). Germline values: CDR1 LGHDT, CDR2 YNNKEL (reference sequence). This CDR3 region has 14 residues. The V and J ends lost 1 base and 10 bases respectively, with 13 bases between them. The CDR3 here is CASSQGTGTGKLFF. DNA for the CDR3: TGTGCCAGCAGCCAAGGTACTGGAACAGGAAAACTGTTTTTT.

J is TRBJ2-1 and V is TRBV5-4, with no clear D. Trimming took 4 bases from V and 7 from J, leaving 15 bases between them. Germline-derived CDR1 and CDR2 are SGHNT and YYREEE (reference sequence). The CDR3 contains 14 residues. The CDR3 bases are TGTGCCAGCAGCCCCGAGTTCCTGAGGAATGAGCAGTTCTTC. Translated, it gives CASSPEFLRNEQFF.

This chain joins TRBV5-1 and TRBJ1-5, with a weak D call TRBD1 (6 bases). Trimming pared 4 bases from V and 0 bases from J, leaving 11 bases between. CDR1 and CDR2 (germline): SGHRS, YFSETQ. CDR3 length: 15 amino acids. CDR3 nucleotide sequence: TGCGCCAGCAGCCCGGACAGCTATAGCAATCAGCCCCAGCATTTT. Its protein is CASSPDSYSNQPQHF.

This clone was detected once. The J gene is TRBJ2-4, the V gene TRBV2, with 9 bases matching TRBD2. The CDR3 is 20 residues long. After removal of 1 base from V and 0 bases from J, the junction contained 13 bases not matched to a gene. Germline V gene data show CDR1 as SNHLY and CDR2 as FYNNEI. This chain's CDR3 is CASSEGETSGALLAKNIQYF. CDR3 nucleotide sequence: TGTGCCAGCAGTGAAGGAGAGACTAGCGGCGCGTTATTAGCCAAAAACATTCAGTACTTC. Drawing the rest from reference TRBV2 and TRBJ2-4, the complete variable domain is EPEVTQTPSHQVTQMGQEVILRCVPISNHLYFYWYRQILGQKVEFLVSFYNNEISEKSEIFDDQFSVERPDGSNFTLKIRSTKLEDSAMYFCASSEGETSGALLAKNIQYFGAGTRLSVL.

This sequence joins TRBV4-3 and TRBJ2-7; D gene unclear. The CDR3 has 15 residues. With 1 base removed from V and 3 bases from J, the gap between germline ends came to 13 bases. Germline V gene data show CDR1 as LGHNA and CDR2 as YSLEER. DNA for the CDR3: TGCGCCAGCAGCCAAGCACGTGGCCCTGGCTACGAGCAGTACTTC. Protein sequence: CASSQARGPGYEQYF.

The chain employs TRBV6-5 and TRBJ1-5; maybe TRBD1 (6 bases). The CDR3 is 15 residues long. The V and J ends lost 5 bases and 2 bases respectively, with 13 bases between them. Germline-derived CDR1 and CDR2 are MNHEY and SVGAGI. CDR3 sequence (DNA): TGTGCCAGCAGTAAACAGGGAGCCGGCAATCAGCCCCAGCATTTT. It translates to CASSKQGAGNQPQHF.

The DNA for the CDR3 is TGTGCCAGCAGCGTGTCGTCTAGGGGGTACGAGCAGTACTTC. Its protein product is CASSVSSRGYEQYF. The V and J genes are TRBV9 and TRBJ2-7, with a possible D match to TRBD1 (6 bases). Trimming shortened V by 2 bases and J by 4 bases, and 13 bases separated the two germline ends. This CDR3 is 14 amino acids long. The germline V gene has CDR1 SGDLS and CDR2 YYNGEE. Full variable domain (remainder filled in from reference TRBV9 and TRBJ2-7): DSGVTQTPKHLITATGQRVTLRCSPRSGDLSVYWYQQSLDQGLQFLIQYYNGEERAKGNILERFSAQQFPDLHSELNLSSLELGDSALYFCASSVSSRGYEQYFGPGTRLTVT.

This clone is a singleton in its sample. The rearrangement links TRBV2 to TRBJ1-5; no clear D. Germline CDR1 is SNHLY and CDR2 is FYNNEI. The CDR3 runs to 13 residues. V was clipped by 11 bases and J by 0 bases, with 11 bases between them. The CDR3 DNA sequence: TGTGCCTACGGGAAGTATAGCAATCAGCCCCAGCATTTT. Its protein product is CAYGKYSNQPQHF.

This sequence joins TRBV3-1 (or the pseudogene TRBV3-2) and TRBJ2-1, with TRBD2 identical over 8 bases. Germline assignment: CDR1 LGHDT and CDR2 YNNKEL (reference sequence). Losses at the gene ends were 2 bases for V and 7 bases for J; bases not matched to a gene: 7. CDR3 length: 15 residues. The CDR3 coding sequence is TGTGCCAGCAGCCAAAGCGGGAGTCTTTTTAATGAGCAGTTCTTC. It codes for CASSQSGSLFNEQFF.

This sequence joins TRBV7-8 and TRBJ2-2; 13 bases map to TRBD2. Germline CDR1 is SGHVS and CDR2 is FQNEAQ. Trimming took 5 bases from V and 3 from J; bases not matched to a gene: 21. The CDR3 has 22 residues. The CDR3 coding sequence is TGTGCCAGCAGCCTATTCGCATTACTAGCGGGAGGGCCCCGGCGCGACACCGGGGAGCTGTTTTTT. Protein sequence: CASSLFALLAGGPRRDTGELFF.

The chain carries TRBV7-6 and TRBJ2-7; D perhaps matches TRBD2 (7 bases). The V end was cut by 4 bases, the J end by 3 bases, with 22 bases between. The CDR3 totals 17 residues. CDR1 SGHVS and CDR2 FNYEAQ come from the germline V gene. The CDR3 spells CASSSLGRGADFYEQYF. CDR3 DNA: TGTGCCAGCAGCTCACTAGGGAGGGGGGCCGATTTCTACGAGCAGTACTTC.

This chain's CDR3 is CASRDRVFNTGELFF. CDR3 coding DNA: TGTGCCAGCAGGGACAGGGTCTTCAACACCGGGGAGCTGTTTTTT. The chain employs TRBV2 and TRBJ2-2, with 8 bases fitting TRBD1. The CDR3 has 15 amino acids. Germline V gene data show CDR1 as SNHLY and CDR2 as FYNNEI. Trimming took 6 bases from V and 2 from J; bases not matched to a gene: 5.

J is TRBJ1-2 and V is TRBV7-8; D is perhaps TRBD1 (6 bases). V was cut by 8 bases and J by 0 bases, with 10 bases left in between. This CDR3 is 13 amino acids long. Germline V lookup: CDR1 SGHVS, CDR2 FQNEAQ. The CDR3: CASGGGTNYGYTF. CDR3 DNA: TGTGCCAGCGGCGGGGGCACTAACTATGGCTACACCTTC.

This clone appeared a few times. The CDR3 bases are TGTGCCAGCAGTCGCTCCGGGGTTAACTATGGCTACACCTTC. This translates into CASSRSGVNYGYTF. The chain couples TRBV6-2 or TRBV6-3 to TRBJ1-2; D call uncertain. Trimming took 5 bases from V and 1 from J, leaving 11 bases between them. This CDR3 has 14 amino acids. Germline lookup yields CDR1 MNHEY and CDR2 SVGEGT.